Below, 6 T cell receptor beta chains from the same sample are listed, as sequenced in a study of T-cell memory formation after mild COVID-19. One entry per CDR3 protein results from TCRdb running MiXCR on the 5' RACE reads. This table has about 340,000 distinct CDR3 sequences, 20% to 25% appearing once. What was sequenced was PBMCs or a T cell subset sorted from them (not recorded which). Every receptor here comes from a man younger than 30 who had mild COVID-19 (a few samples of this study predate the infection). Cell type and time point are not known.

This clonotype has more than one count but fewer than ten. V and J are TRBV5-1 and TRBJ1-1; D is undetermined. The germline V gene encodes CDR1 SGHRS and CDR2 YFSETQ. Trimming left V 3 bases short and J 0 bases short, with 12 bases between. The CDR3 has 15 amino acids. The CDR3 DNA is TGCGCCAGCAGCTGGGGAAAGCGGGTGAACACTGAAGCTTTCTTT. It translates to CASSWGKRVNTEAFF.

V usage is TRBV27 and J usage is TRBJ1-6; D not certain. Germline assignment: CDR1 MNHEY and CDR2 SMNVEV (reference sequence). V was pared by 2 bases and J by 12 bases, with 11 bases between. The CDR3 spans 13 residues. CDR3 protein: CASSLGSLGPLHF. DNA of the CDR3: TGTGCCAGCAGTTTAGGTTCCCTAGGACCCCTCCACTTT.

This clonotype occurred once. The V and J genes are TRBV12-3 or TRBV12-4 and TRBJ2-5; 8 nucleotides agree with TRBD2. There are 14 residues in the CDR3. V shed 3 bases and J 4 bases; nucleotides not matched to a gene: 4. The CDR3 DNA reads TGTGCCAGCAGTTTCGGGGGGGCCATAGAGACCCAGTACTTC. Translating gives CASSFGGAIETQYF.

This clonotype came up many times. This chain uses TRBV6-5 with TRBJ1-1; D is unresolved. The V end lost 4 bases, the J end lost 1 base, and 10 bases lay between the germline ends. CDR3 length equals 14 residues. Germline V gene lookup returns CDR1 MNHEY and CDR2 SVGAGI. CDR3 loop: CASSSNRRNTEAFF. DNA for the CDR3: TGTGCCAGCAGTTCCAACCGTAGGAACACTGAAGCTTTCTTT.

This clonotype was observed a few times. The chain is built from TRBV5-1 and TRBJ2-3; D is perhaps TRBD1 (7 bases). Looked up from germline, CDR1 is SGHRS and CDR2 is YFSETQ. Between the trimmed V and J ends, which lost 3 bases and 4 bases, there was a span of 21 bases. This CDR3 comprises 17 residues. The CDR3 spells CASSSPPGGGLADTQYF. DNA of the CDR3: TGCGCCAGCAGCTCTCCCCCAGGAGGGGGCTTAGCAGATACGCAGTATTTT.

Here the CDR3 DNA reads TGCGCCAGCAGCTTGGTGGGGACCTCAGGGACTGAAGCTTTCTTT. Protein sequence: CASSLVGTSGTEAFF. The chain uses TRBV5-1 and TRBJ1-1; perhaps TRBD1 as D (5 bases). V lost 0 bases to trimming and J lost 5 bases, with 14 bases between them. From germline, CDR1 is SGHRS and CDR2 YFSETQ. This CDR3 comprises 15 residues. Supplemented by reference TRBV5-1 and TRBJ1-1, the full variable domain reads KAGVTQTPRYLIKTRGQQVTLSCSPISGHRSVSWYQQTPGQGLQFLFEYFSETQRNKGNFPGRFSGRQFSNSRSEMNVSTLELGDSALYLCASSLVGTSGTEAFFGQGTRLTVV.